This TCR beta chain stems from a study of OX40 agonist ivuxolimab in advanced cancers. Study details: Among those enrolled, mean age was about 63 years (range roughly 23 to 85) and 70% to 85% were male. Study findings and constraints: Both blood CD4+ and CD8+ T cells showed clonal growth by week 6 at 0.1 to 3.0 mg/kg.

Details on this clone: What it recognizes is unknown.

There are 13 residues in the CDR3. With V trimmed by 3 bases and J by 5 bases, 5 bases remained unmatched. Germline values: CDR1 SQVTM, CDR2 ANQGSEA. Method: immunoSEQ multiplex PCR; TCRdb's copy keeps in-frame clones and lacks some. The data show approximately 65,000 clones, around nine tenths seen once. This receptor was taken from an adult with an advanced solid tumor such as melanoma, head and neck, liver or kidney cancer. The rearrangement links TRBV29-1 to TRBJ2-5; 8 bases align to TRBD2. This specimen consisted of CD4+ or CD8+ T cells sorted from blood, obtained in a trial of the OX40 agonist ivuxolimab. CDR3 sequence (DNA): TGCAGCGTTGATGCGGGGGGCGGGGAGACCCAGTACTTC. This encodes CSVDAGGGETQYF.